Listed here are 28 T cell receptor beta chains from one sample, sequenced in a study of CD8 T cells in ankylosing spondylitis. Via MiXCR, TCRdb re-called the 5' RACE reads, giving one row per CDR3 protein. The table has roughly 130,000 distinct CDR3 sequences, about an eighth seen once. The sample was blood, either unsorted or a sorted T cell fraction (not recorded which). These receptors came from a female donor with ankylosing spondylitis or in good health (not recorded which).

V is TRBV28 and J is TRBJ2-7, with 9 bases lining up with TRBD2. CDR1 and CDR2 from the germline V gene are MDHEN and SYDVKM. Trimming at V came to 3 bases and at J to 5 bases, leaving 8 bases not matched to a gene. The CDR3 has 15 residues. The CDR3, as DNA: TGTGCCAGCAGTTTGCGGGCTAGCGGGAACCACGAGCAGTACTTC. Its translation: CASSLRASGNHEQYF.

The J gene is TRBJ2-5, the V gene TRBV24-1; no reliable D call. V lost 6 bases, J lost 2 bases, and 15 bases lay in between. Germline CDR1 KGHDR, CDR2 SFDVKD. The CDR3 sequence is 15 residues long. The CDR3 bases are TGTGCCACCAGTCCCTCATGGGCGAGACAAGAGACCCAGTACTTC. This encodes CATSPSWARQETQYF.

This clonotype was observed a handful of times. The chain has TRBV29-1 and TRBJ2-7; D is undetermined. The CDR3 is made up of 11 amino acids. CDR1 and CDR2 (germline): SQVTM, ANQGSEA. The V and J ends lost 5 bases and 4 bases respectively, with 9 bases between them. The CDR3 sequence: CSVSVAYEQYF. The CDR3, as DNA: TGCAGCGTTTCTGTTGCGTACGAGCAGTACTTC.

This clonotype occurred many times. The V and J genes are TRBV20-1 and TRBJ2-1; 16 bases map to TRBD2. Unmatched junction bases numbered 5, after V lost 6 bases and J lost 3 bases. CDR3 length: 16 residues. In germline, CDR1 is DFQATT, CDR2 SNEGSKA (reference sequence). The CDR3 here is CSARGTSGRVYNEQFF. The CDR3 nucleotides are TGCAGTGCCCGCGGGACTAGCGGGAGGGTCTACAATGAGCAGTTCTTC.

This clonotype came up many times. The chain joins TRBV7-2 to TRBJ2-2; a possible D gene is TRBD1 (5 bases). The CDR3 runs to 15 residues. V was trimmed by 5 bases and J by 8 bases, leaving 18 bases between them. The germline gives CDR1 SGHTA, CDR2 FQGNSA. In DNA form, the CDR3 reads TGTGCCAGCAGCCCGGACATCTCCATCGGGGGGGAGCTGTTTTTT. Protein sequence: CASSPDISIGGELFF.

This clonotype has ten or more counts. CDR3 sequence (DNA): TGTGCCAGCAGTTTACGCAGGGGGATAGATACGCAGTATTTT. Residues: CASSLRRGIDTQYF. This chain uses TRBV27 with TRBJ2-3; 7 bases line up with TRBD1. J lost 5 bases, V lost 2 bases, and 4 bases had no gene match. The CDR3 loop spans 14 amino acids. Looked up from germline, CDR1 is MNHEY and CDR2 is SMNVEV (reference sequence).

This clonotype was seen at least ten times. The chain carries TRBV29-1 and TRBJ1-4; D gene unclear. Germline V gene data show CDR1 as SQVTM and CDR2 as ANQGSEA. V was trimmed by 7 bases and J by 5 bases, leaving 8 bases between them. The CDR3 is 11 amino acids. The CDR3 region has the DNA TGCAGCGGGTTGGACAATGAAAAACTGTTTTTT. It is translated as CSGLDNEKLFF.

The chain uses TRBV18 and TRBJ2-7, with D tentatively TRBD1 (6 bases). V lost 6 bases, J lost 1 base, and 19 bases lay in between. CDR1 is KGHSH and CDR2 is LQKENI in the germline V gene. The CDR3 covers 16 residues. In DNA form, the CDR3 reads TGTGCCAGCTCGCCTACCGTCGACAGGTTTTCCTACGAGCAGTACTTC. Protein product: CASSPTVDRFSYEQYF.

As for this clonotype: This sequence may be a read error, since a much larger clone differs from it by one base. The chain carries TRBV30 and TRBJ1-1; D possibly corresponds to TRBD1 (6 bases). This CDR3 has 12 residues. From germline, CDR1 is GTSNPN and CDR2 SVGIG (reference sequence). The CDR3 DNA sequence: TGTGCCGGGGGTAGGGGGAACACTGAAGCTCTCTTT. Translation: CAGGRGNTEALF.

This chain connects TRBV18 to TRBJ2-2; the D gene is possibly TRBD2 (5 bases). Germline V gives CDR1 KGHSH, CDR2 LQKENI. The CDR3 totals 15 residues. The ends were cut back, 8 bases at V and 4 bases at J, with 17 bases in the middle. This chain's CDR3 is CASPTPGLATGELFF. CDR3 sequence (DNA): TGTGCCAGCCCAACCCCCGGACTGGCCACCGGGGAGCTGTTTTTT. The full variable domain, completed using reference TRBV18 and TRBJ2-2, is NAGVMQNPRHLVRRRGQEARLRCSPMKGHSHVYWYRQLPEEGLKFMVYLQKENIIDESGMPKERFSAEFPKEGPSILRIQQVVRGDSAAYFCASPTPGLATGELFFGEGSRLTVL.

There are a few counts of this clonotype. The chain employs TRBV7-8 and TRBJ2-7, with 7 bases identical to TRBD1. Germline loops: CDR1 SGHVS, CDR2 FQNEAQ. This CDR3 has 14 residues. Losses at the gene ends were 2 bases for V and 2 bases for J; bases not matched to a gene: 3. The CDR3 nucleotides are TGTGCCAGCAGCTTAAACAGGGGCGCCTACGAGCAGTACTTC. Translated, it gives CASSLNRGAYEQYF.

V is TRBV7-8 and J is TRBJ1-3, with TRBD1 as a possible D gene (6 bases). The length of the CDR3 is 13 residues. Trimming removed 9 bases from V and 3 bases from J, with 12 bases in between. CDR1 is SGHVS and CDR2 is FQNEAQ in the germline V gene. DNA for the CDR3: TGTGCCAGTAAAGGGGGATTTGGAAACACCATATATTTT. It encodes CASKGGFGNTIYF.

As for this clonotype: Relative to the germline gene, one junction end is altered; a read error may explain this. This chain uses TRBV20-1 with TRBJ1-4, with unresolved D. The CDR3 runs to 11 residues. Germline V lookup: CDR1 DFQATT, CDR2 SNEGSKA (reference sequence). CDR3 in amino acids: CSVGPNEKLVF. The DNA for the CDR3 is TGCAGTGTTGGGCCTAACGAAAAACTGGTTTTT.

The chain recombines TRBV12-3 or TRBV12-4 with TRBJ2-7, with 7 bases fitting TRBD1. There are 13 residues in the CDR3. Losses at the gene ends were 5 bases for V and 2 bases for J; bases not matched to a gene: 3. In nucleotides, the CDR3 is TGTGCCAGCAGTCAGACAGGGCCCTACGAGCAGTACTTC. The encoded protein is CASSQTGPYEQYF.

This clonotype has more than one count but fewer than ten. The chain has TRBV5-4 and TRBJ1-2; D unclear. CDR3 length: 15 residues. Trimming removed 1 base from V and 6 bases from J, with 16 bases in between. The germline gives CDR1 SGHNT, CDR2 YYREEE (reference sequence). The CDR3: CASSLLLPSGDGYTF. The CDR3 coding sequence is TGTGCCAGCAGCTTGTTACTTCCCTCCGGGGATGGCTACACCTTC.

This clonotype was recorded many times. This rearrangement joins TRBV3-1 to TRBJ1-5, with a weak D call TRBD1 (6 bases). The CDR3 covers 16 residues. Germline V gene data show CDR1 as LGHDT and CDR2 as YNNKEL (reference sequence). V shed 1 base and J shed 4 bases, with 14 bases lying between them. CDR3 residues: CASSQATGTPNQPQHF. The DNA for the CDR3 is TGTGCCAGCAGCCAAGCGACCGGGACACCGAATCAGCCCCAGCATTTT.

The V gene is TRBV7-3, the J gene TRBJ2-2; 8 bases match TRBD1. Germline CDR1 SGHTA, CDR2 FQGTGA. V lost 5 bases and J lost 7; bases outside the gene matches: 9. The CDR3 contains 15 residues. The CDR3 DNA reads as TGTGCCAGCAGCGTCCTAGGACAGGGTATCGGGGAGCTGTTTTTT. Translated: CASSVLGQGIGELFF.

This chain joins TRBV18 and TRBJ2-3; 8 bases line up with TRBD2. The V segment lost 6 bases and the J segment 1 base; nucleotides outside the gene matches: 9. The CDR3 length is 16 residues. The germline gives CDR1 KGHSH, CDR2 LQKENI. The CDR3 DNA reads TGTGCCAGCTCTCCGCCGGGACTAGAGGGCACAGATACGCAGTATTTT. This gives the protein CASSPPGLEGTDTQYF.

This clonotype was recorded many times. V gene TRBV20-1 combines with J gene TRBJ2-7, with D perhaps matching TRBD2 (5 bases). The germline gives CDR1 DFQATT, CDR2 SNEGSKA (reference sequence). The CDR3 length is 14 residues. V was pared by 3 bases and J by 5 bases, with 17 bases between. CDR3 sequence: CSASGLAGGNEQYF. The CDR3 bases are TGCAGTGCTAGCGGCCTAGCCGGCGGAAACGAGCAGTACTTC.

This clonotype was picked up many times. The rearrangement uses TRBV29-1 and TRBJ2-7; 7 bases are shared with TRBD2. This CDR3 has 14 residues. Per the germline V gene, CDR1 is SQVTM and CDR2 is ANQGSEA. Losses at the gene ends were 4 bases for V and 1 base for J; bases not matched to a gene: 7. CDR3 loop: CSVGWGAGSYEQYF. The CDR3 bases are TGCAGCGTTGGATGGGGAGCGGGATCCTACGAGCAGTACTTC.

This clonotype was observed a few times. The V gene is TRBV5-1, the J gene TRBJ2-7; D unclear. V was cut by 1 base and J by 2 bases, with 13 bases left in between. Germline CDR1 and CDR2: SGHRS and YFSETQ. The CDR3 has 15 residues. The CDR3 sequence is CASSLSTEITYEQYF. The DNA for the CDR3 is TGCGCCAGCAGCTTGTCTACAGAAATCACCTACGAGCAGTACTTC.

This clonotype was seen many times. The chain recombines TRBV10-3 with TRBJ1-5; D is uncertain. The CDR3 has 13 amino acids. V lost 8 bases to trimming and J lost 0 bases, with 8 bases between them. Germline values: CDR1 ENHRY, CDR2 SYGVKD. The CDR3 protein is CAIGRDSNQPQHF. In DNA form, the CDR3 reads TGTGCCATCGGCCGGGATAGCAATCAGCCCCAGCATTTT.

This clonotype has just a few counts. The chain joins TRBV29-1 to TRBJ1-3, with 8 bases matching TRBD1. Trimming cost V 0 bases and J 4 bases; bases outside gene matches: 5. The CDR3 totals 15 residues. Germline-derived CDR1 and CDR2 are SQVTM and ANQGSEA. The CDR3 sequence is CSVEERPGGGNTIYF. In DNA form, the CDR3 reads TGCAGCGTTGAAGAAAGGCCAGGGGGCGGAAACACCATATATTTT.

The V and J genes are TRBV20-1 and TRBJ2-3; 12 positions match TRBD2. The CDR3 sequence is 15 residues long. The junction had 6 bases not matched to a gene; V was cut back by 6 bases and J by 2 bases. Germline values: CDR1 DFQATT, CDR2 SNEGSKA (reference sequence). The CDR3 protein is CSADGLAGLTDTQYF. In nucleotides, the CDR3 is TGCAGTGCGGATGGACTAGCGGGACTCACAGATACGCAGTATTTT.

The table lists this clonotype with many counts. The V call is TRBV12-3 or TRBV12-4, the J call TRBJ1-5; TRBD1 aligns across 7 bases. The V segment lost 4 bases and the J segment 5 bases; nucleotides outside the gene matches: 5. This CDR3 comprises 14 residues. CDR3 coding DNA: TGTGCCAGCAGTTGGACAGGCGCAGATCAGCCCCAGCATTTT. Encoded protein: CASSWTGADQPQHF.

This clonotype appeared a few times. The CDR3 loop is CASSLGLLYNEQFF. For the CDR3, the DNA is TGTGCCAGCAGCTTAGGTCTCCTCTACAATGAGCAGTTCTTC. The rearrangement links TRBV11-2 to TRBJ2-1; D is unclear. Trimming cost V 1 base and J 3 bases, with 7 bases left between them. The CDR3 totals 14 residues. Looked up from germline, CDR1 is SGHAT and CDR2 is FQNNGV. Based on the CDR3 plus reference TRBV11-2 and TRBJ2-1, the full variable domain is EAGVAQSPRYKIIEKRQSVAFWCNPISGHATLYWYQQILGQGPKLLIQFQNNGVVDDSQLPKDRFSAERLKGVDSTLKIQPAKLEDSAVYLCASSLGLLYNEQFFGPGTRLTVL.

In this sample, this clonotype turned up a few times. The chain is built from TRBV18 and TRBJ2-7, with 9 positions matching TRBD1. CDR3 size: 16 residues. Germline CDR1 KGHSH, CDR2 LQKENI. Trimming removed 2 bases from V and 5 bases from J; junction bases left unmatched: 10. CDR3 sequence reads: CASSPASGQGNNEQYF. CDR3 DNA: TGTGCCAGCTCACCAGCCTCCGGACAGGGGAACAACGAGCAGTACTTC.

The sample holds many counts of this clonotype. The rearrangement joins TRBV11-2 to TRBJ1-2; D unresolved. V was cut by 0 bases and J by 4 bases, with 9 bases left in between. Germline V gene lookup returns CDR1 SGHAT and CDR2 FQNNGV. The CDR3 has 14 amino acids. As DNA, the CDR3 is TGTGCCAGCAGCTTAGACGCAGGATCCTATGGCTACACCTTC. As protein: CASSLDAGSYGYTF.